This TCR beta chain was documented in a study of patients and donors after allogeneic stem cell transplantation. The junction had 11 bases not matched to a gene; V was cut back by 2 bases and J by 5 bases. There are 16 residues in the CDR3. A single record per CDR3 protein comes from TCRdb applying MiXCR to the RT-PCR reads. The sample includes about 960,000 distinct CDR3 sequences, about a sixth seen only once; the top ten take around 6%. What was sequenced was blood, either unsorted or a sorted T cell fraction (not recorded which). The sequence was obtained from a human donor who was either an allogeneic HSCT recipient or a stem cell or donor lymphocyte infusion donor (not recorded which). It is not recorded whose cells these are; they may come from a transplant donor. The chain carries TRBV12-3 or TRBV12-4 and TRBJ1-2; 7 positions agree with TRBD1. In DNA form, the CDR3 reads TGTGCCAGCAGTTTAAGTACAGGGGCGAATTCGTATGGCTACACCTTC. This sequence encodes CASSLSTGANSYGYTF.